This TCR beta chain was sequenced during a study of T cell changes during pregnancy in multiple sclerosis (dated by TCRdb to the late 2010s). General notes on the study: Changes in the T cell repertoire over the course of pregnancy were examined in this study in women with multiple sclerosis.

In regard to this clone: Its antigen remains undetermined. No qualities accompany the bases; no much larger clone lies one base away.

Library preparation was by the immunoSEQ multiplex PCR assay. Not all clones reach the TCRdb copy of this immuneACCESS table, which keeps in-frame sequences only. Checked studies attribute under half of the gap to unresolved V genes and leave the rest unexplained. The sample table holds around 70,000 clones, of which roughly 92% were seen once. The biggest ten clones account for approximately 4% of the sample. Looking up the germline V gene (reference sequence) yields CDR1 LNHDA and CDR2 SQIVND. Including the terminal cysteine and phenylalanine, the CDR3 comprises 13 residues. Only the CDR3 portion is preserved as DNA: 39 bases, with reading frame beginning at the first base. V and J are truncated by 1 base and 2 bases respectively, leaving an intervening sequence of 5 bases.

This receptor chain uses TRBV19 and TRBJ2-5, and possibly TRBD2, on 5 matching bases. The clonotype originates from a female donor in good health, enrolled as a control in a pregnancy study. The sequencing here drew on peripheral blood, taken after pregnancy. The encoded CDR3 is CASSIGRQETQYF. Here is the DNA: TGTGCCAGTAGTATAGGGAGGCAAGAGACCCAGTACTTC.